A single sample gave rise to the 5 T cell receptor beta chains below, sequenced in a study of blood T cell repertoires in COVID-19. TCRdb's table, derived via immunoSEQ multiplex PCR, lists solely in-frame clones and lacks some. This sample has fewer than 75,000 clones; around 84% occur once, and the top ten carry roughly 7%. Sequenced sample: peripheral blood. Receptors originate from a man aged 45-60 years with active COVID-19.

The chain has TRBV7-9 and TRBJ1-1; TRBD1 might be the D (6 bases). CDR3 size: 14 residues. Looked up from germline, CDR1 is SEHNR and CDR2 is FQNEAQ (reference sequence). The V end lost 5 bases, the J end lost 4 bases, and 14 bases lay between the germline ends. The CDR3 protein is CASSVDTRGTEAFF. The CDR3 coding sequence is TGTGCCAGCAGCGTAGATACCAGGGGCACTGAAGCTTTCTTT.

Notes on this clone: One junction end disagrees with the germline gene, perhaps due to a read error. The chain carries TRBV5-5 and TRBJ2-5; 7 bases agree with TRBD2. Germline V gene sequence: CDR1 SGHKS, CDR2 YYEKEE (reference sequence). This CDR3 contains 16 residues. The CDR3 loop is CASSLRSSGDQESQYF. The CDR3 coding sequence is TGTGCCAGCAGCTTGCGATCTAGCGGTGATCAAGAGAGCCAGTACTTC.

The CDR3 is CASSEFFSAGELFF. CDR3 in DNA: TGCGCCAGCAGTGAGTTTTTTAGCGCCGGGGAGCTGTTTTTT. This chain links TRBV10-2 with TRBJ2-2, with D possibly being TRBD2 (5 bases). CDR1 is WSHSY, CDR2 SAAADI, per germline. V dropped 1 base and J dropped 6 bases, with 9 bases sitting between them. CDR3 length: 14 amino acids.

This sequence joins TRBV5-4 and TRBJ1-2; TRBD1 is a possible D gene (6 bases). The CDR3 contains 14 residues. Trimming stripped 5 bases from V and 4 bases from J, with 15 bases between. The germline gives CDR1 SGHNT, CDR2 YYREEE (reference sequence). The CDR3 DNA reads TGTGCCAGCAGGCCGAACAGGGAAATCTATGGCTACACCTTC. Amino acids: CASRPNREIYGYTF.

The chain couples TRBV5-1 to TRBJ1-2, with D unclear. Trimming took off 0 bases at V and 0 bases at J, with 6 bases between the two ends. This CDR3 comprises 14 residues. Looked up from germline, CDR1 is SGHRS and CDR2 is YFSETQ. The CDR3 DNA sequence: TGCGCCAGCAGCTTGGACCTAGCTAACTATGGCTACACCTTC. It is translated as CASSLDLANYGYTF.